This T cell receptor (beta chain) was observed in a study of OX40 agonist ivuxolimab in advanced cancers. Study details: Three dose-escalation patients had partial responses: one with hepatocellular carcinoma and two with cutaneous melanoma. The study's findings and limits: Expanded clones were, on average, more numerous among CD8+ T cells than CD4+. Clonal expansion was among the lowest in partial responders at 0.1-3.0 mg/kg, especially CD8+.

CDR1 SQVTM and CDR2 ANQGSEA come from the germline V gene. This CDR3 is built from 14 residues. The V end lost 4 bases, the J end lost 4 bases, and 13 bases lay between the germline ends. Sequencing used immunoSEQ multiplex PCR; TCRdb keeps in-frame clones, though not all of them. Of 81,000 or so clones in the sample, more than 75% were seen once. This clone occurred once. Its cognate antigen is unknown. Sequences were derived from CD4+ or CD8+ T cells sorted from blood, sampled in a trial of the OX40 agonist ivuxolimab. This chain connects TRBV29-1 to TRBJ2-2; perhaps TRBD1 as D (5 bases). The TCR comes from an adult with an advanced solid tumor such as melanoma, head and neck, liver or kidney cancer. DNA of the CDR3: TGCAGCGTTGCGCCTTTAAGGGGCACCGGGGAGCTGTTTTTT. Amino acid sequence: CSVAPLRGTGELFF.